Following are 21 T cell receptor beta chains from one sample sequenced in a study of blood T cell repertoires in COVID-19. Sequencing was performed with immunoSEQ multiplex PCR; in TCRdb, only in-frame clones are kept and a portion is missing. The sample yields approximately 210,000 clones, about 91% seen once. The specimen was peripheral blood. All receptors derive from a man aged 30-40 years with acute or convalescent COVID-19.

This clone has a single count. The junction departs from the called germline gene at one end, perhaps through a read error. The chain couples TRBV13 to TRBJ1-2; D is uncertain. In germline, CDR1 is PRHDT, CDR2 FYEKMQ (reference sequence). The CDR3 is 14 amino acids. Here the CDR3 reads CASSVGSGVPPRTF. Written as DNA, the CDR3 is TGTGCCAGCAGCGTAGGGTCCGGGGTTCCTCCCCGCACCTTC.

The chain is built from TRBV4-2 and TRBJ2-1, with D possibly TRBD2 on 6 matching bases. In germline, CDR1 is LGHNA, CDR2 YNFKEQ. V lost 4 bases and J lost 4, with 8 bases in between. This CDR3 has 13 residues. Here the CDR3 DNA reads TGTGCCAGCAGCCGGACTACTTACAATGAGCAGTTCTTC. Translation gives CASSRTTYNEQFF.

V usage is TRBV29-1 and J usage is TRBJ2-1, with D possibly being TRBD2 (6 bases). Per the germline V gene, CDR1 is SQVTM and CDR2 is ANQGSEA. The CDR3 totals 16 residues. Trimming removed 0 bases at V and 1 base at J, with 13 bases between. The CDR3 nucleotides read TGCAGCGTTGAAGAGGGCGGGGCCGTATCCTACAATGAGCAGTTCTTC. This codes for CSVEEGGAVSYNEQFF.

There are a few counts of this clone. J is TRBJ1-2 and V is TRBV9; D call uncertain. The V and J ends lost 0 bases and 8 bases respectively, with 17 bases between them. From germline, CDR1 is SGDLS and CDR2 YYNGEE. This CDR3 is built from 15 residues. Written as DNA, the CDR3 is TGTGCCAGCAGCGTAGCGGGAAATCTTATGGGCGGCTACACCTTC. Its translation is CASSVAGNLMGGYTF.

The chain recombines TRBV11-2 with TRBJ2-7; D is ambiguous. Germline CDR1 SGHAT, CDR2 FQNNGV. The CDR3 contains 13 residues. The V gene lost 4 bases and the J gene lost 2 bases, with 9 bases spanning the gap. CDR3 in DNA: TGTGCCAGCAGCTCCCTACGAGCCTACGAGCAGTACTTC. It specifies CASSSLRAYEQYF.

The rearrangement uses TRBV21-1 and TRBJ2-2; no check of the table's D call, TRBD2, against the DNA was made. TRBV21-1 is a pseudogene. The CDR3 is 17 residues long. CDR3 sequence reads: CASSKGGLAGSTGELFF. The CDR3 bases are TGTGCCAGCAGCAAAGGAGGCCTAGCGGGGAGTACCGGGGAGCTGTTTTTT.

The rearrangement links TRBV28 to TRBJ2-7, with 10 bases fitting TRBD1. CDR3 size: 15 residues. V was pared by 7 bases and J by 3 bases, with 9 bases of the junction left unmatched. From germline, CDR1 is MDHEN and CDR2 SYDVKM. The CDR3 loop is CASIQPGTGDYEQYF. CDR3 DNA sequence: TGTGCCAGCATACAACCCGGGACAGGGGACTACGAGCAGTACTTC.

The CDR3 DNA is TGTGCCACCAGCAGAGATTGGGGCGGGGGATTGAACACTGAAGCTTTCTTT. It yields the protein CATSRDWGGGLNTEAFF. The chain couples TRBV15 to TRBJ1-1, with D tentatively TRBD1 (5 bases). The V gene's germline CDR1 is LNHNV and CDR2 YYDKDF (reference sequence). The CDR3 runs 17 residues. With 0 bases removed from V and 0 bases from J, the gap between germline ends came to 14 bases.

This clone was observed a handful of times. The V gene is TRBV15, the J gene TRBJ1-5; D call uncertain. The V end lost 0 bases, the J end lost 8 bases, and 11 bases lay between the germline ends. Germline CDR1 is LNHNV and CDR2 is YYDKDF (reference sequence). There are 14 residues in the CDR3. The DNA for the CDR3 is TGTGCCACCAGCAGAGATGTTGGCGCGGAGCCCCAGCATTTT. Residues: CATSRDVGAEPQHF.

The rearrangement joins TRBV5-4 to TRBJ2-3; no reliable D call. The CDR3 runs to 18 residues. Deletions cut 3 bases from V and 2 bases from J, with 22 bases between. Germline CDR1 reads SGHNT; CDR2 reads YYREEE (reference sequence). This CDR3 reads CASSSLYKTSVSTDTQYF. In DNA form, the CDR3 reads TGTGCCAGCAGCTCCTTATATAAGACTTCGGTATCCACAGATACGCAGTATTTT.

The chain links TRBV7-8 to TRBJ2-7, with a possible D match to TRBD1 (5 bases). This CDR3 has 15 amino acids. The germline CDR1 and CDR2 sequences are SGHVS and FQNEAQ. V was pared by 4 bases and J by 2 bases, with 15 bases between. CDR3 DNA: TGTGCCAGCAGCTACTCAGGGTACCCAACCTACGAGCAGTACTTC. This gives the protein CASSYSGYPTYEQYF.

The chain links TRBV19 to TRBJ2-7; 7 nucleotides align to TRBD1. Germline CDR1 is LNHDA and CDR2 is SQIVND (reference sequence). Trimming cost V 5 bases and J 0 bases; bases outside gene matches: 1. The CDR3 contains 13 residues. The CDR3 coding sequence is TGTGCCAGTAGTGGACAGGTCTCCTACGAGCAGTACTTC. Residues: CASSGQVSYEQYF.

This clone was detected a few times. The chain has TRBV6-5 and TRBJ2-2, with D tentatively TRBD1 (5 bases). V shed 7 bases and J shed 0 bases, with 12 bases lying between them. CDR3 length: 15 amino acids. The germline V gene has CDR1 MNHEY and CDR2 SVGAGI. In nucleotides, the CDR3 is TGTGCCAGCATCAAACAGGTTTCGAACACCGGGGAGCTGTTTTTT. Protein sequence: CASIKQVSNTGELFF.

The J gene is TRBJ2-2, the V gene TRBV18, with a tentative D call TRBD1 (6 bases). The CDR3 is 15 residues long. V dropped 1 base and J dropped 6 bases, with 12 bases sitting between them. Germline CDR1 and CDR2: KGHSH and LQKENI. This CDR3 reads CASSPQIQGAGELFF. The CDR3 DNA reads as TGTGCCAGCTCACCACAGATACAGGGTGCCGGGGAGCTGTTTTTT.

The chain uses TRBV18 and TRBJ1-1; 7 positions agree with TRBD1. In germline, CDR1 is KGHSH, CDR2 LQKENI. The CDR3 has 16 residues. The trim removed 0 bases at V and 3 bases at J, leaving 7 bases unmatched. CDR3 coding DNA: TGTGCCAGCTCACCACCTTTGACAGGGTGGGACACTGAAGCTTTCTTT. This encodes CASSPPLTGWDTEAFF.

The DNA of the CDR3 is TGTGCCAGCAGCGCCGAGGAGGGTGGTAGCGTAGAGACCCAGTACTTC. Translated: CASSAEEGGSVETQYF. This chain joins TRBV9 and TRBJ2-5, with TRBD2 as a possible D gene (6 bases). CDR3 length: 16 amino acids. V gave up 3 bases and J gave up 4 bases, with 19 bases separating them. Germline CDR1 reads SGDLS; CDR2 reads YYNGEE. Drawing the rest from reference TRBV9 and TRBJ2-5, the complete variable domain is DSGVTQTPKHLITATGQRVTLRCSPRSGDLSVYWYQQSLDQGLQFLIQYYNGEERAKGNILERFSAQQFPDLHSELNLSSLELGDSALYFCASSAEEGGSVETQYFGPGTRLLVL.

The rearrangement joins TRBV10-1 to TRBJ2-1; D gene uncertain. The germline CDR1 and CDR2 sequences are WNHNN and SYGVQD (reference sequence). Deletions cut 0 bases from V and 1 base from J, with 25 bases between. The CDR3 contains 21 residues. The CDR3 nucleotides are TGCGCCAGCAGTGAGTCCCGCGGCCGCCGCAGCGCCGGCCGGTCCTACAATGAGCAGTTCTTC. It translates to CASSESRGRRSAGRSYNEQFF.

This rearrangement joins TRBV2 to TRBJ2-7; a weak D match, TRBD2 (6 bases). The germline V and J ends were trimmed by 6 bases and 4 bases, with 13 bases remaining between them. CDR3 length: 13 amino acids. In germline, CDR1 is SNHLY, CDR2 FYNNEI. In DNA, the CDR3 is TGTGCCAGCAGAGGGGACTCCTCATACGAGCAGTACTTC. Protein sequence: CASRGDSSYEQYF. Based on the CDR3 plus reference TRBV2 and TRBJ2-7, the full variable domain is EPEVTQTPSHQVTQMGQEVILRCVPISNHLYFYWYRQILGQKVEFLVSFYNNEISEKSEIFDDQFSVERPDGSNFTLKIRSTKLEDSAMYFCASRGDSSYEQYFGPGTRLTVT.

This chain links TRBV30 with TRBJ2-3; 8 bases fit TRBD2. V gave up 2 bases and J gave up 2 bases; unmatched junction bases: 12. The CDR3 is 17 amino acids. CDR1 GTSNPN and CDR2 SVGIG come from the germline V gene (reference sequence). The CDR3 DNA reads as TGTGCCTGGAGTTACCCAACTAGCGGAGGAACCACAGATACGCAGTATTTT. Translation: CAWSYPTSGGTTDTQYF.

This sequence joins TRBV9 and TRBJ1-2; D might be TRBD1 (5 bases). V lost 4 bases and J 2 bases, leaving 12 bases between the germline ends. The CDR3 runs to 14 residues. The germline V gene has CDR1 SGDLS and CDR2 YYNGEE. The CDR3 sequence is CASSSRGMNYGYTF. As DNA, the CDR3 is TGTGCCAGCAGCTCCCGGGGGATGAACTATGGCTACACCTTC.

The CDR3 here is CASSLSRETGELFF. CDR3 nucleotide sequence: TGTGCCAGCAGCTTATCACGGGAAACCGGGGAGCTGTTTTTT. V is TRBV7-9 and J is TRBJ2-2, with D perhaps TRBD2 (5 bases). V was shortened by 2 bases and J by 5 bases, with 9 bases between the two germline ends. The CDR3 loop spans 14 amino acids. Germline values: CDR1 SEHNR, CDR2 FQNEAQ (reference sequence). The full variable domain, completed using reference TRBV7-9 and TRBJ2-2, is DTGVSQNPRHKITKRGQNVTFRCDPISEHNRLYWYRQTLGQGPEFLTYFQNEAQLEKSRLLSDRFSAERPKGSFSTLEIQRTEQGDSAMYLCASSLSRETGELFFGEGSRLTVL.